This TCR beta chain was captured in a study of radiotherapy plus CTLA-4 blockade in lung cancer. Study in general: With 31% of patients having disease control, objective responses were seen in 15% to 20%.

The CDR3 has 11 amino acids. Germline V CDR1 and CDR2: SGHRS, YFSETQ. Comment on this clone: As yet, its antigen is unknown. One junction end disagrees with the germline gene, perhaps due to a read error.

TCRdb keeps only in-frame clones here, not all; method: immunoSEQ multiplex PCR. The repertoire holds more than 25,000 clones, less than 80% seen once, with under 8% in the top ten. The study gave focal radiation plus ipilimumab CTLA-4 blockade to patients with chemo-refractory metastatic non-small-cell lung cancer. Study-wide findings and caveats: In blood, early T cell clone dynamics reportedly predicted response best, together with interferon-beta.

The chain combines TRBV5-1 with TRBJ1-2, with a weak D call TRBD1 (5 bases). The sample consisted of peripheral blood, taken from a patient treated with radiotherapy plus ipilimumab. The source of this sequence is a human donor with non-small cell lung cancer who had stable disease on radiotherapy plus ipilimumab. CDR3 protein: CVSSSRDGYTF. The CDR3 DNA is TGCGTCAGCTCCTCCAGGGATGGCTACACCTTC.